The entry that follows covers one T cell receptor (beta chain) sequence. Its antigen is unknown. Assay used: immunoSEQ multiplex PCR; TCRdb lists only in-frame clones, some missing. The sample yields a few million clones, roughly 92% seen once. The germline CDR1 and CDR2 sequences are LNHDA and SQIVND (reference sequence). V gave up 3 bases and J gave up 2 bases, with 15 bases separating them. This CDR3 comprises 16 residues. The data stem from a study of shared clonotypes between healthy human individuals. Notes on the study in general: Among several donors, approximately 5% of naive CD4 clonotypes were found in common. A generally larger estimated richness was seen in naive subsets than in memory subsets. Non-shared clonotypes displayed generation probabilities falling below those of clonotypes present in all four donors.

Study donors comprised healthy, HIV-negative adults devoid of recent acute infection or vaccination. The clonotype was recovered from a man aged 18 to 30 in good health. This rearrangement joins TRBV19 to TRBJ2-3; no reliable D call. Sequencing was carried out using naive CD4+ T cells sorted from blood. Subset in this sample: CD45RA+ positively selected. CDR3 loop: CASSITWSALTDTQYF. CDR3 bases: TGTGCCAGTAGTATCACTTGGAGCGCCCTCACAGATACGCAGTATTTT.